This T cell receptor beta chain is drawn from a study of blood T cells in healthy people across ages. Broader study findings: Higher diversity, along with more naive CD4+ cells, distinguished long-lived donors from aged donors.

Germline V CDR1 and CDR2: MNHEY, SVGAGI. This CDR3 is 13 amino acids long. Trimming stripped 6 bases from V and 5 bases from J, with 13 bases between. In its sample, this clonotype was seen a few times. The antigen is not known. The authors ran a second PCR of 7 to 11 cycles using a sample-barcoded 5' primer and a J-beta primer mix. TCRdb reanalysed the 5' RACE reads using MiXCR and keeps one entry per CDR3 protein. The table includes about 540,000 distinct CDR3 sequences, around 24% detected once. These data were also filed under a second study, of T cells of mothers and their children.

The sequencing sample was made of blood. The sequence was collected from a boy between 10 and 17 years old in good health. J is TRBJ1-1 and V is TRBV6-5; D is perhaps TRBD1 (5 bases). This chain's CDR3 is CASRAQTATEAFF. CDR3 coding DNA: TGTGCCAGCAGGGCCCAGACAGCGACTGAAGCTTTCTTT.